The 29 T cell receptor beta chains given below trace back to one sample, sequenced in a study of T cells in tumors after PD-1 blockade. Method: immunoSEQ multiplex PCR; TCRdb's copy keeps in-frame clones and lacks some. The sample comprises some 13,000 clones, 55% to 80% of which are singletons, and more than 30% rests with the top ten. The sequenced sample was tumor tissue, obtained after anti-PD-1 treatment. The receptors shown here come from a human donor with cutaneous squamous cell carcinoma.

The CDR3 spells CASKKQVDEKLFF. In DNA, the CDR3 is TGTGCCAGTAAAAAACAGGTGGATGAAAAACTGTTTTTT. This rearrangement joins TRBV19 to TRBJ1-4; perhaps TRBD1 as D (5 bases). Trimming pared 7 bases from V and 6 bases from J, leaving 12 bases between. The CDR3 totals 13 residues. CDR1 is LNHDA, CDR2 SQIVND, per germline (reference sequence). Combining the CDR3 with reference TRBV19 and TRBJ1-4 gives the whole variable domain DGGITQSPKYLFRKEGQNVTLSCEQNLNHDAMYWYRQDPGQGLRLIYYSQIVNDFQKGDIAEGYSVSREKKESFPLTVTSAQKNPTAFYLCASKKQVDEKLFFGSGTQLSVL.

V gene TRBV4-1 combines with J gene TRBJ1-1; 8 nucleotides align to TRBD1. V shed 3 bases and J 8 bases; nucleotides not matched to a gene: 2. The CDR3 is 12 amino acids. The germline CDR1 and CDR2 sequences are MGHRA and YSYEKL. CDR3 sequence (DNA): TGCGCCAGCAGCCAGACAGGGGCCGAAGCTTTCTTT. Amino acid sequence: CASSQTGAEAFF.

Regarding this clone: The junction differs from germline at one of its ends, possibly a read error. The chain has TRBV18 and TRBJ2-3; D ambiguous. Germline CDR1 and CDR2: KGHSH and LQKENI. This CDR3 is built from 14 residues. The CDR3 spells CASSPPGRTDTQYF. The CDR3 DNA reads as TGTGCCAGCTCGCCACCCGGCCGCACAGATACGCAGTATTTT.

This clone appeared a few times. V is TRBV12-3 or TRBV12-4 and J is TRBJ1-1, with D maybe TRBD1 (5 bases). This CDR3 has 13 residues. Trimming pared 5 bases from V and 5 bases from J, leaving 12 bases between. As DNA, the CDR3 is TGTGCCAGCAGTGCGGGACCTGGGACTGAAGCTTTCTTT. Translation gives CASSAGPGTEAFF.

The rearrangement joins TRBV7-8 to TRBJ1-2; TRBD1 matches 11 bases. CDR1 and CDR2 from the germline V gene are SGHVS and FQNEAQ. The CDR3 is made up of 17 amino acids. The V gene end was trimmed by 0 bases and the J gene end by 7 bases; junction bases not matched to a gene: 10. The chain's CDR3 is CASSLASRTGGLGGYTF. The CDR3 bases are TGTGCCAGCAGCTTAGCATCTCGGACAGGGGGCTTAGGTGGCTACACCTTC.

CDR3 coding DNA: TGTGCCAGCAGTCCACGACAGGGGGCGTCAGATACGCAGTATTTT. Its translation: CASSPRQGASDTQYF. This sequence joins TRBV6-5 and TRBJ2-3, with 10 bases aligning to TRBD1. Germline-derived CDR1 and CDR2 are MNHEY and SVGAGI. Trimming took 5 bases from V and 4 from J; bases not matched to a gene: 6. The CDR3 totals 15 residues.

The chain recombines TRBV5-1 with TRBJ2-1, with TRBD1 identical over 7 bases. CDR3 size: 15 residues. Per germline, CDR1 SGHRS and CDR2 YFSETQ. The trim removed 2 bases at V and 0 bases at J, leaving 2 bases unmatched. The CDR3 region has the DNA TGCGCCAGCAGCTTAGGACAGGTCTCCTACAATGAGCAGTTCTTC. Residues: CASSLGQVSYNEQFF.

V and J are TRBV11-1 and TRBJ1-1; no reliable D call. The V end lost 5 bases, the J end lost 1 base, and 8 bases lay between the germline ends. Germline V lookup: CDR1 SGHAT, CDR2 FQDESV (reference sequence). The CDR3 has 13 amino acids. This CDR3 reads CASSPRQNTEAFF. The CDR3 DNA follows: TGTGCCAGCAGCCCAAGACAGAACACTGAAGCTTTCTTT.

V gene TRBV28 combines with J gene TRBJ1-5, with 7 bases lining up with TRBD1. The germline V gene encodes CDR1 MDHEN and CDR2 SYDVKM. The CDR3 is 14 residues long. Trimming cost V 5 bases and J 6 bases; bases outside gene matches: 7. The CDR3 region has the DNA TGTGCCAGCAGTGGAACAGGGGAGGGTCAGCCCCAGCATTTT. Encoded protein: CASSGTGEGQPQHF.

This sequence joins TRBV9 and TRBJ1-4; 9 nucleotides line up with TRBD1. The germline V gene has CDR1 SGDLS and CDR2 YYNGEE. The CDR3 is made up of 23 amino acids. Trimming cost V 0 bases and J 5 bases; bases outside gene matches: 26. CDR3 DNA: TGTGCCAGCAGCGTAGGGACAGATAGCTATTGGGGACAGGGTAAGACCCAAAATGAAAAACTGTTTTTT. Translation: CASSVGTDSYWGQGKTQNEKLFF.

The CDR3 DNA is TGTGCCAGCACCGCAGGGACACCGCCCCAGCATTTT. The encoded protein is CASTAGTPPQHF. The rearrangement links TRBV2 to TRBJ1-5, with D possibly matching TRBD1 (6 bases). The CDR3 length is 12 residues. With 7 bases removed from V and 9 bases from J, the gap between germline ends came to 13 bases. Germline V gene sequence: CDR1 SNHLY, CDR2 FYNNEI. The variable domain in full, completed from reference TRBV2 and TRBJ1-5, reads EPEVTQTPSHQVTQMGQEVILRCVPISNHLYFYWYRQILGQKVEFLVSFYNNEISEKSEIFDDQFSVERPDGSNFTLKIRSTKLEDSAMYFCASTAGTPPQHFGDGTRLSIL.

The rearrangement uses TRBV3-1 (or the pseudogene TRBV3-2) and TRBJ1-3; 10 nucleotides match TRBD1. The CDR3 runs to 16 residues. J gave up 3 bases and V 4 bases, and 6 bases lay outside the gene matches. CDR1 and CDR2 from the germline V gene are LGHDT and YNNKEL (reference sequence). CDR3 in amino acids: CASSPTGGVGGNTIYF. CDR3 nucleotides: TGTGCCAGCAGCCCGACAGGGGGCGTTGGTGGAAACACCATATATTTT.

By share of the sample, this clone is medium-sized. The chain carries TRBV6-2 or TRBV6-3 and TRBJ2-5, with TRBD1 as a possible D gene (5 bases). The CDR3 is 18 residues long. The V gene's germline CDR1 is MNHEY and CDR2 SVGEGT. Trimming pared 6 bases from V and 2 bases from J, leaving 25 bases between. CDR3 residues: CASSHRPWTPVLQETQYF. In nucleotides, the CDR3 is TGTGCCAGCAGCCACCGCCCCTGGACACCGGTCCTGCAAGAGACCCAGTACTTC.

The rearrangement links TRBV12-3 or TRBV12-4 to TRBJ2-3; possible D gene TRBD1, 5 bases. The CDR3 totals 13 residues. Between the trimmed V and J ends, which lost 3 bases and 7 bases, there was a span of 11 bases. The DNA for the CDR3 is TGTGCCAGCAGTTTCGACAGTGGCTATACGCAGTATTTT. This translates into CASSFDSGYTQYF.

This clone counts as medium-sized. This chain's CDR3 is CASSQGGHAVGNTIYF. CDR3 coding DNA: TGTGCCAGCAGCCAAGGCGGACACGCGGTTGGAAACACCATATATTTT. This chain joins TRBV13 and TRBJ1-3, with a possible D match to TRBD1 (5 bases). Germline-derived CDR1 and CDR2 are PRHDT and FYEKMQ (reference sequence). V lost 5 bases, J lost 3 bases, and 17 bases lay in between. The CDR3 consists of 16 residues.

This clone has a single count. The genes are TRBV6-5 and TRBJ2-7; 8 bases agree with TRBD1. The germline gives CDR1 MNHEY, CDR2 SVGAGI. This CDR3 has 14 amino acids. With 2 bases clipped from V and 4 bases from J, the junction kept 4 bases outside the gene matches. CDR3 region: CASSYRTGTYEQYF. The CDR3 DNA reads TGTGCCAGCAGTTACAGGACAGGGACTTACGAGCAGTACTTC.

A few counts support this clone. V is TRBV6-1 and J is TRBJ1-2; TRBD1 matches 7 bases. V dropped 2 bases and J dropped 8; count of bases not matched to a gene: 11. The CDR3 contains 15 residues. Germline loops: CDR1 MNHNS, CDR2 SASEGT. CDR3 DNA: TGTGCCAGCAGTGAAATAGGGGGCGCGCCTAGAGGCTACACCTTC. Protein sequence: CASSEIGGAPRGYTF.

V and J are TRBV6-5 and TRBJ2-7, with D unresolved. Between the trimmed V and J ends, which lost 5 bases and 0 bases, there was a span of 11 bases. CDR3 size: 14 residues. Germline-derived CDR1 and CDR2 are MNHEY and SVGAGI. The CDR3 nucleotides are TGTGCCAGCAGTAACCGTGGCTTCTCCTACGAGCAGTACTTC. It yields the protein CASSNRGFSYEQYF.

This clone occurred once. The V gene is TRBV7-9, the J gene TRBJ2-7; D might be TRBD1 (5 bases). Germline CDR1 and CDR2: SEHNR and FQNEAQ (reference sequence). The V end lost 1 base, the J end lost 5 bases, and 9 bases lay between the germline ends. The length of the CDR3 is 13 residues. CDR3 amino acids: CASSLGARDEQYF. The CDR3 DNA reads TGTGCCAGCAGCTTAGGGGCCAGGGACGAGCAGTACTTC.

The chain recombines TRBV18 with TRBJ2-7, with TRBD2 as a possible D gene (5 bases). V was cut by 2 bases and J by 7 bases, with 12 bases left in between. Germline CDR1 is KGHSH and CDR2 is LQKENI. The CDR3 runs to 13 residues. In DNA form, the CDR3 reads TGTGCCAGCTCACCAGGGGAGCGAGGGGAGCAGTACTTC. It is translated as CASSPGERGEQYF. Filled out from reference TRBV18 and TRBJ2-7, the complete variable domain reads NAGVMQNPRHLVRRRGQEARLRCSPMKGHSHVYWYRQLPEEGLKFMVYLQKENIIDESGMPKERFSAEFPKEGPSILRIQQVVRGDSAAYFCASSPGERGEQYFGPGTRLTVT.

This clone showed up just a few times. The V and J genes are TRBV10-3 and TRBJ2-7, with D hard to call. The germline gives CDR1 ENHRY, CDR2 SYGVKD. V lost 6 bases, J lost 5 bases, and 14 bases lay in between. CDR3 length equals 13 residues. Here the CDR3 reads CAISDGFQDEQYF. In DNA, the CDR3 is TGTGCCATCAGCGACGGCTTCCAGGACGAGCAGTACTTC.

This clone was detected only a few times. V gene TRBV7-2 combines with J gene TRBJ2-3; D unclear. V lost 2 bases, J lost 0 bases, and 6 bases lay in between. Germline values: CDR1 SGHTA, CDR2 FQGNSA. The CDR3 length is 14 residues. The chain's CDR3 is CASSLMTSTDTQYF. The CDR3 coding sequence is TGTGCCAGCAGCTTAATGACTAGCACAGATACGCAGTATTTT.

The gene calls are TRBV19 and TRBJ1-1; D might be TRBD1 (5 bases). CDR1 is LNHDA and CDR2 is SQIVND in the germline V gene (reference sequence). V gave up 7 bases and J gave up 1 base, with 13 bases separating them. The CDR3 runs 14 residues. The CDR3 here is CASTKGRRNTEAFF. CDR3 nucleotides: TGTGCCAGTACCAAGGGGCGGAGGAACACTGAAGCTTTCTTT.

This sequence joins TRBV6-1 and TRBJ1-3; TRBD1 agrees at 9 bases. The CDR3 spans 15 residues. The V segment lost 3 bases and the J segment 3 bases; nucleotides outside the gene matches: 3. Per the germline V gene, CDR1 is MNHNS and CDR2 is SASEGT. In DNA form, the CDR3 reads TGTGCCAGCAGTGAGCCGGGACAGGGTGGAAACACCATATATTTT. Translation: CASSEPGQGGNTIYF.

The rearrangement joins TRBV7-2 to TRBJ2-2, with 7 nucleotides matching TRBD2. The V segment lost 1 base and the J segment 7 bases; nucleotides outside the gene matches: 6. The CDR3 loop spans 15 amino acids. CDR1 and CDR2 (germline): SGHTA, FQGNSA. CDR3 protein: CASSLVQRGIGELFF. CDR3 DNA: TGTGCCAGCAGCTTAGTACAGCGGGGTATCGGGGAGCTGTTTTTT. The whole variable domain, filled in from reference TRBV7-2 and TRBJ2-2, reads GAGVSQSPSNKVTEKGKDVELRCDPISGHTALYWYRQSLGQGLEFLIYFQGNSAPDKSGLPSDRFSAERTGGSVSTLTIQRTQQEDSAVYLCASSLVQRGIGELFFGEGSRLTVL.

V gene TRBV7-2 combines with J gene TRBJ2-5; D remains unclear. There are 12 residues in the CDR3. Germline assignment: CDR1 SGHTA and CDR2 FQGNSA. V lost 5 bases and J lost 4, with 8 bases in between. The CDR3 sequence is CASSPGPETQYF. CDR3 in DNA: TGTGCCAGCAGCCCCGGCCCAGAGACCCAGTACTTC.

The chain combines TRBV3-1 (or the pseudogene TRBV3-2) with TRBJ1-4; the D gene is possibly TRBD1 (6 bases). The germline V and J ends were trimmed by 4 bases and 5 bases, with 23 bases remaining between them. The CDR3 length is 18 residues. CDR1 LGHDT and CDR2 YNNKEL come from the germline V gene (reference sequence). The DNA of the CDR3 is TGTGCCAGCAGCCCCCGCAGGGGCGAGGGTCCGGGAAATGAAAAACTGTTTTTT. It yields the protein CASSPRRGEGPGNEKLFF.

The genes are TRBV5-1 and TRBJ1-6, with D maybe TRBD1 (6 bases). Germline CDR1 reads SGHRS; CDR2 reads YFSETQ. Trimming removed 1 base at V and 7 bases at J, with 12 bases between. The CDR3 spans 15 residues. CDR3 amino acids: CASSLSFGGNSPLHF. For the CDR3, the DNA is TGCGCCAGCAGCTTGAGTTTCGGGGGCAATTCACCCCTCCACTTT. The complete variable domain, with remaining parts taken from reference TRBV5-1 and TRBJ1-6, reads KAGVTQTPRYLIKTRGQQVTLSCSPISGHRSVSWYQQTPGQGLQFLFEYFSETQRNKGNFPGRFSGRQFSNSRSEMNVSTLELGDSALYLCASSLSFGGNSPLHFGNGTRLTVT.

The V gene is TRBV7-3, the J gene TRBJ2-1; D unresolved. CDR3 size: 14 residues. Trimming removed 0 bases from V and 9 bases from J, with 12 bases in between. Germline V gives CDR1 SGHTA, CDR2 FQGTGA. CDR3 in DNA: TGTGCCAGCAGCTTAACACTCGACCGGAGTGAGCAGTTCTTC. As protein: CASSLTLDRSEQFF.